Each of the 16 T cell receptor beta chains below was sequenced from the same sample in a study of control samples from healthy donors and cancer patients (dated by TCRdb to 2020 to 2022). The library was built by means of the immunoSEQ multiplex PCR assay. TCRdb holds this immuneACCESS table with in-frame rearrangements only. Some clones are missing; in checked studies, unresolved V genes explain under half, and the rest has no known cause. A total of around 85,000 clones appear in this sample, roughly 91% of them only once. The ten top clones hold 7.5% to 9% of the sample. Sample: blood. The receptors derive from an older woman in good health.

CDR3 sequence: CASSQGLAGIREQYF. The CDR3 coding sequence is TGTGCCAGCAGCCAAGGACTAGCGGGAATTCGCGAGCAGTACTTC. This chain joins TRBV3-1 (or the pseudogene TRBV3-2) and TRBJ2-7, with TRBD2 matching over 11 bases. With 1 base clipped from V and 6 bases from J, the junction kept 5 bases outside the gene matches. The CDR3 runs to 15 residues. Germline CDR1 is LGHDT and CDR2 is YNNKEL (reference sequence).

V and J are TRBV25-1 and TRBJ2-1; D gene unclear. The V end was cut by 8 bases, the J end by 5 bases, with 28 bases between. CDR1 is MGHDK, CDR2 SYGVNS, per germline. The length of the CDR3 is 18 residues. CDR3: CASSPGEGLRLDNNEQFF. CDR3 sequence (DNA): TGTGCCAGCTCCCCTGGGGAAGGGTTGAGACTGGATAACAATGAGCAGTTCTTC. Combining the CDR3 with reference TRBV25-1 and TRBJ2-1 gives the whole variable domain EADIYQTPRYLVIGTGKKITLECSQTMGHDKMYWYQQDPGMELHLIHYSYGVNSTEKGDLSSESTVSRIRTEHFPLTLESARPSHTSQYLCASSPGEGLRLDNNEQFFGPGTRLTVL.

As concerns this clone: At one end the junction does not follow the germline gene, possibly because of a read error. The V and J genes are TRBV5-6 and TRBJ2-1; D might be TRBD1 or TRBD2, each matching 5 bases. Germline-derived CDR1 and CDR2 are SGHDT and YYEEEE. CDR3 length equals 14 residues. CDR3 coding DNA: TGTGCCAGCACCTTGGGGGTAGCTGGCGATGAGCAGTTCTTC. This translates into CASTLGVAGDEQFF.

This sequence joins TRBV28 and TRBJ2-1; D possibly corresponds to TRBD1 (5 bases). The V gene lost 7 bases and the J gene lost 5 bases, with 15 bases spanning the gap. Germline loops: CDR1 MDHEN, CDR2 SYDVKM. The CDR3 has 14 amino acids. This CDR3 reads CASTLPQGHNEQFF. CDR3 DNA: TGTGCCAGCACCCTGCCCCAGGGCCACAATGAGCAGTTCTTC.

This chain uses TRBV5-1 with TRBJ1-1, with D uncertain. This CDR3 region has 13 residues. Trimming pared 4 bases from V and 1 base from J, leaving 8 bases between. The germline V gene has CDR1 SGHRS and CDR2 YFSETQ. The DNA for the CDR3 is TGCGCCAGCAGCGAAACAGAGAACACTGAAGCTTTCTTT. Translating gives CASSETENTEAFF. Drawing the rest from reference TRBV5-1 and TRBJ1-1, the complete variable domain is KAGVTQTPRYLIKTRGQQVTLSCSPISGHRSVSWYQQTPGQGLQFLFEYFSETQRNKGNFPGRFSGRQFSNSRSEMNVSTLELGDSALYLCASSETENTEAFFGQGTRLTVV.

The chain links TRBV19 to TRBJ1-2; maybe TRBD1 (6 bases). CDR1 is LNHDA and CDR2 is SQIVND in the germline V gene (reference sequence). There are 14 residues in the CDR3. V lost 3 bases, J lost 3 bases, and 11 bases lay in between. Here the CDR3 DNA reads TGTGCCAGTAGTATGGTGTCAGGGGACTATGGCTACACCTTC. Amino acids: CASSMVSGDYGYTF. Supplemented by reference TRBV19 and TRBJ1-2, the full variable domain reads DGGITQSPKYLFRKEGQNVTLSCEQNLNHDAMYWYRQDPGQGLRLIYYSQIVNDFQKGDIAEGYSVSREKKESFPLTVTSAQKNPTAFYLCASSMVSGDYGYTFGSGTRLTVV.

V usage is TRBV4-1 and J usage is TRBJ1-5; D remains ambiguous. The V end was cut by 3 bases, the J end by 1 base, with 10 bases between. CDR1 is MGHRA, CDR2 YSYEKL, per germline. This CDR3 region has 15 residues. CDR3 loop: CASSQSEQSNQPQHF. DNA for the CDR3: TGCGCCAGCAGCCAGTCGGAACAGAGCAATCAGCCCCAGCATTTT.

This chain uses TRBV5-1 with TRBJ1-1; a weak D match, TRBD1 (6 bases). Germline V gene data show CDR1 as SGHRS and CDR2 as YFSETQ. The CDR3 is 13 amino acids. With 3 bases removed from V and 1 base from J, the gap between germline ends came to 7 bases. CDR3 nucleotides: TGCGCCAGCAGCTCGACAGGGAACACTGAAGCTTTCTTT. This encodes CASSSTGNTEAFF.

V gene TRBV2 combines with J gene TRBJ1-1; possibly TRBD1 for D (5 bases). The V end was cut by 5 bases, the J end by 1 base, with 17 bases between. Germline V gene lookup returns CDR1 SNHLY and CDR2 FYNNEI. The CDR3 length is 16 residues. CDR3 DNA: TGTGCCAGCAGTCCGCGATCGGGGGGAACGAACACTGAAGCTTTCTTT. Its protein product is CASSPRSGGTNTEAFF.

The gene calls are TRBV7-9 and TRBJ1-4; D gene ambiguous. Germline assignment: CDR1 SEHNR and CDR2 FQNEAQ (reference sequence). V lost 4 bases and J 11 bases, leaving 17 bases between the germline ends. This CDR3 has 14 residues. DNA of the CDR3: TGTGCCAGCAGCTACCGGGGTGCGGTGAGCAAACTGTTTTTT. It translates to CASSYRGAVSKLFF.

To note about this clone: Just one base apart from a much larger clone, this may be a read error. J is TRBJ2-1 and V is TRBV11-2, with 11 bases aligning to TRBD2. The CDR3 is 15 amino acids. V shed 1 base, J shed 4 bases, and the junction held 0 bases outside the gene matches. Germline V gene sequence: CDR1 SGHAT, CDR2 FQNNGV. The CDR3 protein is CASSLGTSGYNEQFF. In nucleotides, the CDR3 is TGTGCCAGCAGCTTAGGGACTAGCGGGTACAATGAGCAGTTCTTC. Filled out from reference TRBV11-2 and TRBJ2-1, the complete variable domain reads EAGVAQSPRYKIIEKRQSVAFWCNPISGHATLYWYQQILGQGPKLLIQFQNNGVVDDSQLPKDRFSAERLKGVDSTLKIQPAKLEDSAVYLCASSLGTSGYNEQFFGPGTRLTVL.

The genes are TRBV20-1 and TRBJ2-5; perhaps TRBD2 as D (6 bases). Germline V gene sequence: CDR1 DFQATT, CDR2 SNEGSKA (reference sequence). This CDR3 region has 11 residues. CDR3 sequence (DNA): TGCAGCCTCGGGACTGTAGAGACCCAGTACTTC. It yields the protein CSLGTVETQYF.

The rearrangement joins TRBV18 to TRBJ1-4; TRBD1 might be the D (6 bases). Looked up from germline, CDR1 is KGHSH and CDR2 is LQKENI. CDR3 length equals 15 residues. Trimming took 3 bases from V and 7 from J, leaving 15 bases between them. The CDR3 is CASSPIGGAGEKLFF. The CDR3 bases are TGTGCCAGCTCACCGATAGGGGGGGCCGGTGAAAAACTGTTTTTT.

The chain links TRBV3-1 (or the pseudogene TRBV3-2) to TRBJ2-5; TRBD2 matches 14 bases. Germline values: CDR1 LGHDT, CDR2 YNNKEL (reference sequence). This CDR3 is built from 19 residues. The ends lost 3 bases at V and 5 bases at J; junction bases unmatched: 14. As DNA, the CDR3 is TGTGCCAGCAGCCACGTGCCCGGGACTAGCGGGAGAGGGGCGGAGACCCAGTACTTC. Translation gives CASSHVPGTSGRGAETQYF.

V usage is TRBV7-2 and J usage is TRBJ2-1; D not resolved. CDR1 is SGHTA and CDR2 is FQGNSA in the germline V gene. Between the trimmed V and J ends, which lost 6 bases and 9 bases, there was a span of 24 bases. CDR3 length equals 16 residues. The CDR3 DNA reads TGTGCCAGCAGTTTGATCGGAGTAGCATCTACGGGTGAGCAGTTCTTC. It specifies CASSLIGVASTGEQFF.

The chain carries TRBV28 and TRBJ1-5; D ambiguous. From germline, CDR1 is MDHEN and CDR2 SYDVKM. There are 15 residues in the CDR3. The germline V and J ends were trimmed by 8 bases and 4 bases, with 18 bases remaining between them. The CDR3 spells CASLNGGGRNQPQHF. CDR3 sequence (DNA): TGTGCCAGCCTTAATGGAGGCGGGAGAAATCAGCCCCAGCATTTT.